The source of this T cell receptor beta chain is a study of technical replicates of blood from several donors. Profiling relied on immunoSEQ multiplex PCR, and the TCRdb table lists in-frame clones only, not all of them. The sample gives around 98,000 clones, approximately 94% of which show up once; approximately 0.23% is in the top ten. This CDR3 is built from 13 residues. CDR1 MNHNS and CDR2 SASEGT come from the germline V gene. The V end was cut by 5 bases, the J end by 1 base, with 8 bases between. The sequenced material came from T cells isolated from PBMCs. The receptor was isolated from a human donor in good health. V usage is TRBV6-1 and J usage is TRBJ1-1; D gene ambiguous. The CDR3 loop reads CASSTQENTEAFF. CDR3 sequence (DNA): TGTGCCAGCAGTACCCAGGAGAACACTGAAGCTTTCTTT.